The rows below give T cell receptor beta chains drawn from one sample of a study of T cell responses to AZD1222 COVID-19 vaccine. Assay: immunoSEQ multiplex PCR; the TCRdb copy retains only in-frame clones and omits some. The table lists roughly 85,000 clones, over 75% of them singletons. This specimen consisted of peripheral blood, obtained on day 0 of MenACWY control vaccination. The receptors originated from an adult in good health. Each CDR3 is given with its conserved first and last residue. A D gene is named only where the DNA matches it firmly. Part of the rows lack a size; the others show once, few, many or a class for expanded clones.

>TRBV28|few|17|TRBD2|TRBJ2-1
TGTGCCAGCAGTCTCCTTACTAGCGGGGACCTCTACAATGAGCAGTTCTTC
CASSLLTSGDLYNEQFF
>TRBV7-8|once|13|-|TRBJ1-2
TGTGCCAGCAGCTTAGCGCCCGAGTATGGCTACACCTTC
CASSLAPEYGYTF
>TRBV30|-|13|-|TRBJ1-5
TGTGCCTGGAGGCAGGGTTCCGATCAGCCCCAGCATTTT
CAWRQGSDQPQHF
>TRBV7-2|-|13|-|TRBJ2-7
TGTGCCAGCAGCGAGGGACGGAGCTACGAGCAGTACTTC
CASSEGRSYEQYF
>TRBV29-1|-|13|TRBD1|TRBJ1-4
TGCAGCGTAGCACAGGGGGCTGATGAAAAACTGTTTTTT
CSVAQGADEKLFF
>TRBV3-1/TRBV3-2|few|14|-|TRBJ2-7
TGTGCCAGCAGTTGGGCAGGACTAAACTACGAGCAGTACTTC
CASSWAGLNYEQYF
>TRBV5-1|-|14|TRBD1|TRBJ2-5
TGCGCCAGCAGCCAAGACAGGGAAGGCGAGACCCAGTACTTC
CASSQDREGETQYF
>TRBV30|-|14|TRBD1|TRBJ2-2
TGTGCGAGGACCGGGACAGCGAACACCGGGGAGCTGTTTTTT
CARTGTANTGELFF
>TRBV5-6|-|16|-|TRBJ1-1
TGTGCCAGCAGCTTTAAGGCTGCCCCTGGGAACACTGAAGCTTTCTTT
CASSFKAAPGNTEAFF
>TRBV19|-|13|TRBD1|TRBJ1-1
TGTGCCAGTAGTTTCCGACAGGGACCTGAAGCTTTCTTT
CASSFRQGPEAFF
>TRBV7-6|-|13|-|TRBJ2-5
TGTGCCAGCACCCGAGCCGTGTGGGAGACCCAGTACTTC
CASTRAVWETQYF
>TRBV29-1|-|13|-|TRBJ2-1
TGCAGCCCGTCGAGGCGGGAACACAATGAGCAGTTCTTC
CSPSRREHNEQFF
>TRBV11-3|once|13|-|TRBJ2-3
TGTGCCAGCAGCTTACGGAGCACAGATACGCAGTATTTT
CASSLRSTDTQYF
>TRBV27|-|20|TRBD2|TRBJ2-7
TGTGCCAGCAGCCGGAGAGGGGTGTCTAGCGGGGGCTTCTTTCCCTACGAGCAGTACTTC
CASSRRGVSSGGFFPYEQYF
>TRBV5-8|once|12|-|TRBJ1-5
TGTGCCAGCAGCTCCGCCAATCAGCCCCAGCATTTT
CASSSANQPQHF
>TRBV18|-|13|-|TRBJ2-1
TGTGCCAGCTCACCATCCATATACAATGAGCAGTTCTTC
CASSPSIYNEQFF
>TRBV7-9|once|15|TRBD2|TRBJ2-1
TGTGCCAGCAGCCCGGGCATTAGCGGGAAGAATGAGCAGTTCTTC
CASSPGISGKNEQFF
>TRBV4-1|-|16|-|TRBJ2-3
TGCGCCAGCAGCCAAGATGAGGGGGAGCCCACAGATACGCAGTATTTT
CASSQDEGEPTDTQYF
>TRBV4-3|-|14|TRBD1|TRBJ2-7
TGCGCCAGCAGCCTGGGACAGGGCCCCTACGAGCAGTACTTC
CASSLGQGPYEQYF
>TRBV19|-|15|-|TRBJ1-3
TGTGCCAGTAGTATGGCAGAAGGACTCGGAAACACCATATATTTT
CASSMAEGLGNTIYF
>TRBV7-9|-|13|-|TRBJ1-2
TGTGCCAGCAGCGAAGTAAGTCCCTATGGCTACACCTTC
CASSEVSPYGYTF
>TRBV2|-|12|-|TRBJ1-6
TGTGCCAGCAGTCCCGGCGGGGTGTCCCTCCACTTT
CASSPGGVSLHF
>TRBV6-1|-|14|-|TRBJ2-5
TGTGCCAGCAGTGAACAAGGGGTTAGGGAGACCCAGTACTTC
CASSEQGVRETQYF
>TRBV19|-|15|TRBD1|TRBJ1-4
TGTGCCAGTAGTGCCCCGACAGGGGCTAATGAAAAACTGTTTTTT
CASSAPTGANEKLFF
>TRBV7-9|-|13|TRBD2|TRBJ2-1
TGTGCCAGCAGCTTTACTAGCGGGAATGAGCAGTTCTTC
CASSFTSGNEQFF
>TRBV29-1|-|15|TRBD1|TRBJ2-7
TGCAGCGTTGAAGACCCCGAGGGGGCCGGGTACGAGCAGTACTTC
CSVEDPEGAGYEQYF
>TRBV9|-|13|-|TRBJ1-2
TGTGCCAGCAGCTCTCTGGGGCCGAATGGCTACACCTTC
CASSSLGPNGYTF
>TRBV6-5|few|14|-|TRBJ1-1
TGTGCCAGCAGTTACGAGGACAGAGGTGGTGAAGCTTTCTTT
CASSYEDRGGEAFF
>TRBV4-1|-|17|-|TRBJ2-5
TGCGCCAGCAGCCAAGACTCGTCGGGGCACCTCCAAGAGACCCAGTACTTC
CASSQDSSGHLQETQYF
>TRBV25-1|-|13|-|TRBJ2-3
TGTGCCAGCATGGGGATGGGCACAGATACGCAGTATTTT
CASMGMGTDTQYF
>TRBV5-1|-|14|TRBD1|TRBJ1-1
TGCGCCAGCAGTTCAGGGGGGAATGGCGCTGAAGCTTTCTTT
CASSSGGNGAEAFF
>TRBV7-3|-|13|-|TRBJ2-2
TGTGCCAGCAGCTTAGCCGGGCCCGGGGAGCTGTTTTTT
CASSLAGPGELFF
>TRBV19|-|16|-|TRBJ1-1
TGTGCCAGTAGGACAGAGGCCTTAGCCCTGAACACTGAAGCTTTCTTT
CASRTEALALNTEAFF
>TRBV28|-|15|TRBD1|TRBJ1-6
TGTGCCAGCCGGGGACCGAGGGGGCTCGCTTCACCCCTCCACTTT
CASRGPRGLASPLHF
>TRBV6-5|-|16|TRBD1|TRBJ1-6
TGTGCCAGCAGTTACTCGAGAGACAGGGGCGGTTCACCCCTCCACTTT
CASSYSRDRGGSPLHF
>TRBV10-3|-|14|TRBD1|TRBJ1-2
TGTGCCGCCGGACAGGGGCCAACTAACTATGGCTACACCTTC
CAAGQGPTNYGYTF
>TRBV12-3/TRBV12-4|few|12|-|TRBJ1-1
TGTGCCAGCAGTTTAGAGGGCACTGAAGCTTTCTTT
CASSLEGTEAFF
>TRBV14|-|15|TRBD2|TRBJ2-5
TGTGCCAGCAGCCCTCGGGGACGGGGGGAAGAGACCCAGTACTTC
CASSPRGRGEETQYF
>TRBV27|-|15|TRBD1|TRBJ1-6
TGTGCCAGCAGTTTTGGGACAGGGAACAATTCACCCCTCCACTTT
CASSFGTGNNSPLHF
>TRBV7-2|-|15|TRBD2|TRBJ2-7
TGTGCCAGCAGCTTAGTCCGACTAGCGGGGGGTGAGCAGTACTTC
CASSLVRLAGGEQYF
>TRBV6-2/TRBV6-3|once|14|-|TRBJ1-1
TGTGCCAGCAGTTACCAGGGCATGAACACTGAAGCTTTCTTT
CASSYQGMNTEAFF
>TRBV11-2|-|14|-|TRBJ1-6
TGTGCCAGCAGCTTCTGGCAGGGGAATTCACCCCTCCACTTT
CASSFWQGNSPLHF
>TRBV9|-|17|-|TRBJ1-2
TGTGCCAGCAGCGTAGACCCCGCCCAGGGCCATCCCTATGGCTACACCTTC
CASSVDPAQGHPYGYTF
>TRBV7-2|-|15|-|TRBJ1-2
TGTGCCAGCAGCTTAGAAGGGCAGGCCCAACATGGCTACACCTTC
CASSLEGQAQHGYTF
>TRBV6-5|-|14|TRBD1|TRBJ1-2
TGTGCCAGCAGCCGGGGACAGGGTCCCTATGGCTACACCTTC
CASSRGQGPYGYTF
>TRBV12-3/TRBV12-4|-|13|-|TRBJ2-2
TGTGCCAGCAGTTTATGGGGTCCCGGGGAGCTGTTTTTT
CASSLWGPGELFF
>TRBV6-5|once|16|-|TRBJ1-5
TGTGCCAGCAGTTACTCCCCATCCGGGGCTGATCAGCCCCAGCATTTT
CASSYSPSGADQPQHF
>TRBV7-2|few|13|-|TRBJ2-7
TGTGCCAGCAGTGGAGGGGGCTCTCTAGAGCAGTACTTC
CASSGGGSLEQYF
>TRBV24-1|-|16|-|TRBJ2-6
TGTGCCACCAGTGATAAACGGGGTGCTGGGGCCAACGTCCTGACTTTC
CATSDKRGAGANVLTF
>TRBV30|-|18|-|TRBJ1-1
TGTGCCTGGAGTGTCCGGGGGGGAGGGTCTCGGCTGATCGCTGAAGCTTTCTTT
CAWSVRGGGSRLIAEAFF
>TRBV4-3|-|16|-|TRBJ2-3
TGCGCCAGCAGCCAAGGGGGGACCAGCCGAGGAGATACGCAGTATTTT
CASSQGGTSRGDTQYF
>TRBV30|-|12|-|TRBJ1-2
TGTGCCTGGAAACGGGGACCCTATGGCTACACCTTC
CAWKRGPYGYTF
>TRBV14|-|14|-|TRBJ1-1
TGTGCCAGCAGCCACCGAGGGGTGACCACTGAAGCTTTCTTT
CASSHRGVTTEAFF
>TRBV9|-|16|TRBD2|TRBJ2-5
TGTGCCAGCAGCGGGACTAGCGGGGGTTGGAAAGAGACCCAGTACTTC
CASSGTSGGWKETQYF
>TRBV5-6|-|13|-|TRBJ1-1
TGTGCCAGCAGCCTCGCGGTGGGCACTGAAGCTTTCTTT
CASSLAVGTEAFF
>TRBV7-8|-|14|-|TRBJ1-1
TGTGCCAGCAGCTTAACAGGCCTGAACACTGAAGCTTTCTTT
CASSLTGLNTEAFF